These 19 T cell receptor beta chains originate from one sample sequenced in a study of cytomegalovirus exposure and HLA in healthy donors (dated by TCRdb to between 2016 and 2019). Receptors were amplified or captured by the immunoSEQ multiplex PCR assay. For the multiplex PCR, a mixture combining 60 forward primers for TCR Vbeta segments and 13 reverse primers for TCR Jbeta segments was used. TCRdb took this table from immuneACCESS and kept in-frame rearrangements with V and J called. Such tables lack part of the clones; where checked against another copy, unresolved V genes explain under half of the gap, and the rest is unexplained. In all, the sample holds about 80,000 clones, and more than 60% of those were seen once. 13% of the sample belongs to the ten largest clones. Sequencing was performed on PBMCs. These TCRs come from a human donor in good health.

The chain carries TRBV29-1 and TRBJ2-3, with TRBD1 matching 7 bases. Germline V gene lookup returns CDR1 SQVTM and CDR2 ANQGSEA. The CDR3 spans 12 residues. V lost 3 bases, J lost 4 bases, and 1 base stayed unmatched. Here the CDR3 reads CSVDQGADTQYF. CDR3 bases: TGCAGCGTTGATCAGGGGGCAGATACGCAGTATTTT.

This chain links TRBV11-2 with TRBJ2-2; D remains ambiguous. V was trimmed by 5 bases and J by 6 bases, leaving 10 bases between them. Germline CDR1 SGHAT, CDR2 FQNNGV. The CDR3 totals 13 residues. CDR3 sequence reads: CASSPSPAGELFF. In nucleotides, the CDR3 is TGTGCCAGCAGCCCTTCTCCGGCCGGGGAGCTGTTTTTT.

This clone was detected only a few times. DNA for the CDR3: TGTGCCAGCAGCTCCCAGGGGCGGTGGAATGAGCAGTTCTTC. As protein: CASSSQGRWNEQFF. This chain joins TRBV5-8 and TRBJ2-1; weak D call: TRBD1 (6 bases). This CDR3 has 14 amino acids. V was cut by 3 bases and J by 7 bases, with 14 bases left in between. CDR1 SGHTS and CDR2 YDEGEE come from the germline V gene.

The V call is TRBV15, the J call TRBJ1-2, with D possibly TRBD1 on 6 matching bases. The CDR3 has 16 residues. V was shortened by 5 bases and J by 4 bases, with 20 bases between the two germline ends. Germline CDR1 reads LNHNV; CDR2 reads YYDKDF (reference sequence). The DNA for the CDR3 is TGTGCCACCAGCCCGACGGGGTGGGGACAAGGCTATGGCTACACCTTC. This translates into CATSPTGWGQGYGYTF.

This clone occurred once. This chain connects TRBV6-5 to TRBJ2-3; tentative D call: TRBD2 (5 bases). The CDR3 loop spans 15 amino acids. In germline, CDR1 is MNHEY, CDR2 SVGAGI. The V and J ends lost 2 bases and 6 bases respectively, with 15 bases between them. CDR3: CASSYARRPGDTQYF. CDR3 DNA: TGTGCCAGCAGTTACGCCCGGAGACCGGGGGATACGCAGTATTTT.

V and J are TRBV7-8 and TRBJ1-2; TRBD1 agrees at 8 bases. The length of the CDR3 is 14 residues. Germline V gene data show CDR1 as SGHVS and CDR2 as FQNEAQ. The trim removed 5 bases at V and 4 bases at J, leaving 6 bases unmatched. DNA of the CDR3: TGTGCCAGCAGCACGGACAGGGAGGCCTATGGCTACACCTTC. It codes for CASSTDREAYGYTF.

The gene calls are TRBV14 and TRBJ2-7, with D perhaps matching TRBD2 (6 bases). Deletions cut 3 bases from V and 6 bases from J, with 12 bases between. There are 13 residues in the CDR3. Germline-derived CDR1 and CDR2 are SGHDN and FVKESK. CDR3 sequence (DNA): TGTGCCAGCAGCCAGGACGGGACTCCCGAGCAGTACTTC. Its translation: CASSQDGTPEQYF.

This chain uses TRBV6-5 with TRBJ2-3, with 9 nucleotides matching TRBD1. Germline V gene lookup returns CDR1 MNHEY and CDR2 SVGAGI. V shed 7 bases, J shed 1 base, and the junction held 6 bases outside the gene matches. The CDR3 length is 15 residues. CDR3 protein: CASTWTGDRTDTQYF. The CDR3 DNA reads TGTGCCAGCACCTGGACAGGGGACCGCACAGATACGCAGTATTTT.

The CDR3 protein is CASRPGEYEQYF. The CDR3 bases are TGTGCCAGCAGACCCGGGGAGTACGAGCAGTACTTC. The chain joins TRBV2 to TRBJ2-7; tentatively, D is TRBD2 (5 bases). From germline, CDR1 is SNHLY and CDR2 FYNNEI. Between the trimmed V and J ends, which lost 6 bases and 4 bases, there was a span of 10 bases. The CDR3 consists of 12 residues.

This clone has a single count. The chain has TRBV30 and TRBJ1-5, with D unclear. Germline lookup yields CDR1 GTSNPN and CDR2 SVGIG (reference sequence). Deletions cut 1 base from V and 2 bases from J, with 6 bases between. The CDR3 totals 13 residues. CDR3 in DNA: TGTGCCTGGAGTGACAGTGGCAATCAGCCCCAGCATTTT. Its translation is CAWSDSGNQPQHF.

V gene TRBV10-3 combines with J gene TRBJ2-1; perhaps TRBD2 as D (5 bases). The CDR3 loop spans 13 amino acids. Per germline, CDR1 ENHRY and CDR2 SYGVKD. Deletions cut 4 bases from V and 5 bases from J, with 9 bases between. The DNA for the CDR3 is TGTGCCATCAGTGGTCGAGGGCACAATGAGCAGTTCTTC. Protein: CAISGRGHNEQFF.

V is TRBV5-3 and J is TRBJ2-7, with 9 bases aligning to TRBD1. TRBV5-3 is an open reading frame whose function is uncertain. Losses at the gene ends were 4 bases for V and 6 bases for J; bases not matched to a gene: 8. The CDR3 is 14 amino acids. As DNA, the CDR3 is TGTGCCAGAAGCCCTCCGGGACAGGGCCCCGAGCAGTACTTC. Its protein product is CARSPPGQGPEQYF.

This clone was detected once. This chain connects TRBV7-2 to TRBJ2-5; D might be TRBD2 (5 bases). The CDR3 totals 14 residues. V was clipped by 2 bases and J by 3 bases, with 10 bases between them. Germline-derived CDR1 and CDR2 are SGHTA and FQGNSA. In DNA form, the CDR3 reads TGTGCCAGCAGCTTATCTACAGCGGAAGAGACCCAGTACTTC. Protein sequence: CASSLSTAEETQYF. Based on the CDR3 plus reference TRBV7-2 and TRBJ2-5, the full variable domain is GAGVSQSPSNKVTEKGKDVELRCDPISGHTALYWYRQSLGQGLEFLIYFQGNSAPDKSGLPSDRFSAERTGGSVSTLTIQRTQQEDSAVYLCASSLSTAEETQYFGPGTRLLVL.

This sequence joins TRBV7-2 and TRBJ2-6; a weak D match, TRBD1 (5 bases). The length of the CDR3 is 16 residues. Germline loops: CDR1 SGHTA, CDR2 FQGNSA. The ends were cut back, 5 bases at V and 1 base at J, with 12 bases in the middle. The CDR3 DNA is TGTGCCAGCAGCCCAGGGTCGGCTTCTGGGGCCAACGTCCTGACTTTC. Its translation: CASSPGSASGANVLTF.

A single count supports this clone. The V gene is TRBV20-1, the J gene TRBJ2-5, with a possible D match to TRBD2 (5 bases). The CDR3 runs 11 residues. The germline V gene has CDR1 DFQATT and CDR2 SNEGSKA (reference sequence). V was shortened by 5 bases and J by 5 bases, with 9 bases between the two germline ends. The CDR3: CSARPGETQYF. The CDR3 DNA sequence: TGCAGTGCTCGACCGGGGGAGACCCAGTACTTC.

The sample holds one count of this clone. V gene TRBV6-5 combines with J gene TRBJ1-6; 8 bases are shared with TRBD1. Germline lookup yields CDR1 MNHEY and CDR2 SVGAGI. Trimming at V came to 5 bases and at J to 6 bases, leaving 6 bases not matched to a gene. The CDR3 extends over 15 amino acids. The CDR3 reads CASSPDRAGNSPLHF. CDR3 nucleotides: TGTGCCAGCAGTCCGGACAGGGCGGGTAATTCACCCCTCCACTTT.

V gene TRBV9 combines with J gene TRBJ2-3, with a possible D match to TRBD1 (6 bases). TRBJ1-5 matches the DNA end more closely, so the J call is doubtful. Per germline, CDR1 SGDLS and CDR2 YYNGEE. The CDR3 length is 17 residues. As DNA, the CDR3 is TGTGCCAGCAGCGTAGGGGTAGCGGGGGGGCTGGGCGATACGCAGCATTTT. Translating gives CASSVGVAGGLGDTQHF.

The J gene is TRBJ2-7, the V gene TRBV5-1, with D perhaps TRBD1 (6 bases). The CDR3 covers 15 residues. V was clipped by 0 bases and J by 1 base, with 11 bases between them. Germline CDR1 is SGHRS and CDR2 is YFSETQ. This chain's CDR3 is CASSLEQGRSYEQYF. Written as DNA, the CDR3 is TGCGCCAGCAGCTTGGAACAGGGAAGGTCCTACGAGCAGTACTTC. The whole variable domain, filled in from reference TRBV5-1 and TRBJ2-7, reads KAGVTQTPRYLIKTRGQQVTLSCSPISGHRSVSWYQQTPGQGLQFLFEYFSETQRNKGNFPGRFSGRQFSNSRSEMNVSTLELGDSALYLCASSLEQGRSYEQYFGPGTRLTVT.

The chain links TRBV7-8 to TRBJ1-3; TRBD1 might be the D (6 bases). This CDR3 is built from 13 residues. Between the trimmed V and J ends, which lost 5 bases and 4 bases, there was a span of 9 bases. CDR1 and CDR2 (germline): SGHVS, FQNEAQ. The CDR3 is CASSGGQGNTIYF. DNA of the CDR3: TGTGCCAGCAGCGGGGGACAAGGAAACACCATATATTTT. The whole variable domain, filled in from reference TRBV7-8 and TRBJ1-3, reads GAGVSQSPRYKVAKRGQDVALRCDPISGHVSLFWYQQALGQGPEFLTYFQNEAQLDKSGLPSDRFFAERPEGSVSTLKIQRTQQEDSAVYLCASSGGQGNTIYFGEGSWLTVV.